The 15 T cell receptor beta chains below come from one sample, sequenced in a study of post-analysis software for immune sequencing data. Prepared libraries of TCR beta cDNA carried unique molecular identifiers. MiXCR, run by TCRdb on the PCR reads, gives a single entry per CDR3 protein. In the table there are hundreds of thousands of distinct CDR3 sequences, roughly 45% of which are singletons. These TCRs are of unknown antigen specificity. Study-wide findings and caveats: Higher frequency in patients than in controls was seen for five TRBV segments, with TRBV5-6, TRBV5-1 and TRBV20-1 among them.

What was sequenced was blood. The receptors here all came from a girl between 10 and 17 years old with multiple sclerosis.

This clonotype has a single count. CDR3 in DNA: TGTGCCAGCAGTTTGAGTAGGGGACTAGCATCAGAGACCCAGTACTTC. Translated, it gives CASSLSRGLASETQYF. V and J are TRBV12-3 or TRBV12-4 and TRBJ2-5; 9 bases line up with TRBD2. This CDR3 spans 16 amino acids. The junction had 9 bases not matched to a gene; V was cut back by 3 bases and J by 4 bases.

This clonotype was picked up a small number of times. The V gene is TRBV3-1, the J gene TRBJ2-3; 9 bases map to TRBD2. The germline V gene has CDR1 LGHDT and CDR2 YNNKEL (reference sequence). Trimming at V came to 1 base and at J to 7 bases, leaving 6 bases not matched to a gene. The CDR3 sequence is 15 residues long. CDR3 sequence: CASSQVLTSGNTQYF. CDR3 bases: TGTGCCAGCAGCCAAGTATTGACTAGCGGAAATACGCAGTATTTT.

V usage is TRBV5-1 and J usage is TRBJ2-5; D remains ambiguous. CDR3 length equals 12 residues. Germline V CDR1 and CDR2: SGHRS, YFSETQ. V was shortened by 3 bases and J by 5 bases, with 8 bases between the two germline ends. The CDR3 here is CASSSLSETQYF. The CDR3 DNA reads TGCGCCAGCAGCTCCCTGAGTGAGACCCAGTACTTC.

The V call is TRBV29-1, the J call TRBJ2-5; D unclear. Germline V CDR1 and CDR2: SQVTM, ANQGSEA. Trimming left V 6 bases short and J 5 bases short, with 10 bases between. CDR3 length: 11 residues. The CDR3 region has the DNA TGCAGCGTAGCTGGGCTGGAGACCCAGTACTTC. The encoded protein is CSVAGLETQYF.

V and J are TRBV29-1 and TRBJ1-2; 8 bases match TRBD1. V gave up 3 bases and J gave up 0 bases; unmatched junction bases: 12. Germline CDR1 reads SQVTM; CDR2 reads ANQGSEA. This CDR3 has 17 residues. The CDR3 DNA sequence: TGCAGCGTTGATGGAACTCAAGGGACAGGACCTAACTATGGCTACACCTTC. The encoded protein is CSVDGTQGTGPNYGYTF.

CDR3 coding DNA: TGTGCCAGTTATCCGGGACTAGCGGGGGGGAATGAGCAGTTCTTC. It yields the protein CASYPGLAGGNEQFF. The J gene is TRBJ2-1, the V gene TRBV6-6, with 16 bases aligning to TRBD2. CDR3 length: 15 amino acids. The germline CDR1 and CDR2 sequences are MNHNY and SVGAGI (reference sequence). With 9 bases clipped from V and 7 bases from J, the junction kept 6 bases outside the gene matches.

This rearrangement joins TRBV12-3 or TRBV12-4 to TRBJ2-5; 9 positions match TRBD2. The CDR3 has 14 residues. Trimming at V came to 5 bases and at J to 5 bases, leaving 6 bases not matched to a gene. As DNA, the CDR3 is TGTGCCAGCAGTAATAGCGGGAGCTTTGAGACCCAGTACTTC. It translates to CASSNSGSFETQYF.

CDR3 residues: CASSQAVLIQTSTDTQYF. The CDR3 DNA reads as TGTGCCAGCAGCCAAGCAGTTCTAATCCAGACTAGCACAGATACGCAGTATTTT. This chain joins TRBV4-2 and TRBJ2-3; no clear D gene. The germline V gene has CDR1 LGHNA and CDR2 YNFKEQ. Between the trimmed V and J ends, which lost 1 base and 0 bases, there was a span of 17 bases. The CDR3 spans 18 residues.

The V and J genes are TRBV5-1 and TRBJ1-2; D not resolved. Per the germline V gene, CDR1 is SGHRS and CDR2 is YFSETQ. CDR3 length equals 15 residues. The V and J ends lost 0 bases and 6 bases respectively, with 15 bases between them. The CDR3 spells CASSLVAGSRDGYTF. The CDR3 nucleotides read TGCGCCAGCAGCTTGGTCGCAGGTTCTAGGGATGGCTACACCTTC.

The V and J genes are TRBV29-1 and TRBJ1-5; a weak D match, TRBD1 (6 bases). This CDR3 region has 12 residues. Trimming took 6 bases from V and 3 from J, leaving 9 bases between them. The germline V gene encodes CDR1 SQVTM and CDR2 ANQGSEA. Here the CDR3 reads CSVQGFNQPQHF. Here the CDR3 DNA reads TGCAGCGTACAGGGCTTCAATCAGCCCCAGCATTTT.

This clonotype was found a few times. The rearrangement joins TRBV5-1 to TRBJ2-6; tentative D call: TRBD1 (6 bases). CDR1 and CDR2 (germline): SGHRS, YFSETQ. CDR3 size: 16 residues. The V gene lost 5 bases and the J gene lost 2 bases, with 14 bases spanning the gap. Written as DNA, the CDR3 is TGCGCCAGCAGGGATACAGGGCCCCCTGGGGCCAACGTCCTGACTTTC. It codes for CASRDTGPPGANVLTF.

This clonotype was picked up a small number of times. The CDR3 region is CASRGDTQYF. The CDR3 region has the DNA TGTGCCAGCCGGGGAGATACGCAGTATTTT. The rearrangement links TRBV6-5 to TRBJ2-3, with D possibly matching TRBD2 (5 bases). Germline CDR1 is MNHEY and CDR2 is SVGAGI. Trimming took off 8 bases at V and 5 bases at J, with 5 bases between the two ends. The CDR3 covers 10 residues.

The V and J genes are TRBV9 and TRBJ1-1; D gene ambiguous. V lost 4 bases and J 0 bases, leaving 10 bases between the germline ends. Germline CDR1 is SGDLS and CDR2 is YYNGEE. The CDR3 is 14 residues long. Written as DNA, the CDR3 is TGTGCCAGCAGCACGCAGGCTCTGAACACTGAAGCTTTCTTT. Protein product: CASSTQALNTEAFF.

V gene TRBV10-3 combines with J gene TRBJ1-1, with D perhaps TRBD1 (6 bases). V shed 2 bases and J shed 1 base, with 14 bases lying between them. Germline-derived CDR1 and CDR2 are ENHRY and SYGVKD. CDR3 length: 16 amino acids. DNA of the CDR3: TGTGCCATCAGTGAGGCACAGGGCAGGTGGAACACTGAAGCTTTCTTT. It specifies CAISEAQGRWNTEAFF.

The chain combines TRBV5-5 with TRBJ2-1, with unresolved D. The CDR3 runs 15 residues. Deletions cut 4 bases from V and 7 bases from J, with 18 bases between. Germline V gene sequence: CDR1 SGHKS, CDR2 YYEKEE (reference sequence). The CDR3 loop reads CASSSSFYSANEQFF. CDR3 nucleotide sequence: TGTGCCAGCAGCAGTAGCTTCTACTCAGCTAATGAGCAGTTCTTC.